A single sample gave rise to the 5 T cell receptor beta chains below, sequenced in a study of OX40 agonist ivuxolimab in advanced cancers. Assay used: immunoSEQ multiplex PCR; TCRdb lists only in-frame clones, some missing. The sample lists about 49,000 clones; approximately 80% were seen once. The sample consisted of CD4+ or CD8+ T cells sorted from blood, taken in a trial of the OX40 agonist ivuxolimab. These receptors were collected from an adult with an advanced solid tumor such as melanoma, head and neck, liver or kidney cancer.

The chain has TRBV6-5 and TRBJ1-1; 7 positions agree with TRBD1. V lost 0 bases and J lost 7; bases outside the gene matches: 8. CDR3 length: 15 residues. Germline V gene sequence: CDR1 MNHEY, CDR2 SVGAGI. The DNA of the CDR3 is TGTGCCAGCAGTTACTCGACGACAGGGTATGGTGAAGCTTTCTTT. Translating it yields CASSYSTTGYGEAFF.

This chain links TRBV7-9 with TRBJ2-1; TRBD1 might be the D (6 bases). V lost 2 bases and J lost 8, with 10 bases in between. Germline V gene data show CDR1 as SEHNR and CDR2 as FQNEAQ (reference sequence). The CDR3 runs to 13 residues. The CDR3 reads CASSLSRGDEQFF. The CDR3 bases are TGTGCCAGCAGCTTAAGCAGGGGCGATGAGCAGTTCTTC.

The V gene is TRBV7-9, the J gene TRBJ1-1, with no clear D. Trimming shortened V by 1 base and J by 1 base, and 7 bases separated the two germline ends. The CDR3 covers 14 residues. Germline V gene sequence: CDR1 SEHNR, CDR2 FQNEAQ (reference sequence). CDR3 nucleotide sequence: TGTGCCAGCAGCTTAGAGGCCCAGAACACTGAAGCTTTCTTT. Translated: CASSLEAQNTEAFF.

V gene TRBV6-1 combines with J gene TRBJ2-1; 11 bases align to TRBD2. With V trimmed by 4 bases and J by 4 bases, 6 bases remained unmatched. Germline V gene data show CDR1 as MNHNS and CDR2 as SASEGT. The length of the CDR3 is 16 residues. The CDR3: CASSVTSGGPYNEQFF. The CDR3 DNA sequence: TGTGCCAGCAGTGTAACTAGCGGGGGCCCTTACAATGAGCAGTTCTTC.

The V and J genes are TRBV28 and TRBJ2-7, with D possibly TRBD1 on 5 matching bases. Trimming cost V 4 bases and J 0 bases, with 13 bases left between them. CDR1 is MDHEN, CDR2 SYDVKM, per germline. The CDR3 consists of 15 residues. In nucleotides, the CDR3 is TGTGCCAGCAGTTCCGCAGACAGTTCCTCCTACGAGCAGTACTTC. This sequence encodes CASSSADSSSYEQYF.